These 5 T cell receptor beta chains were all obtained from the same sample, sequenced in a study of blood T cell repertoires in COVID-19. The repertoire was sequenced with immunoSEQ multiplex PCR; TCRdb's copy has only in-frame clones and lacks some. Here the sample spans approximately 90,000 clones, 81% being singletons. Sample: peripheral blood. The receptors shown here come from a man aged 55 to 69 with acute or convalescent COVID-19.

This chain links TRBV6-5 with TRBJ2-3; TRBD2 aligns across 9 bases. Germline lookup yields CDR1 MNHEY and CDR2 SVGAGI. The CDR3 runs 15 residues. The junction had 14 bases not matched to a gene; V was cut back by 6 bases and J by 10 bases. CDR3 in DNA: TGTGCCAGCAGCCGAACCGGGACTAGCTTGTCGGCGCAGTATTTT. Amino acids: CASSRTGTSLSAQYF.

The rearrangement links TRBV5-4 to TRBJ2-1; a possible D gene is TRBD2 (6 bases). CDR3 size: 15 residues. CDR1 is SGHNT, CDR2 YYREEE, per germline (reference sequence). With 2 bases removed from V and 0 bases from J, the gap between germline ends came to 9 bases. The CDR3 reads CASSFSGGSYNEQFF. Written as DNA, the CDR3 is TGTGCCAGCAGCTTTAGCGGAGGCTCCTACAATGAGCAGTTCTTC.

The chain uses TRBV5-1 and TRBJ2-7; TRBD1 agrees at 8 bases. V shed 2 bases, J shed 6 bases, and the junction held 4 bases outside the gene matches. Per germline, CDR1 SGHRS and CDR2 YFSETQ. This CDR3 has 13 residues. The CDR3 protein is CASSLRTGSEQYF. CDR3 DNA: TGCGCCAGCAGCTTAAGGACAGGGTCCGAGCAGTACTTC.

The CDR3 coding sequence is TGTGCCAGCAGTTCGGACGGGACAGGGGTATACGAGCAGTACTTC. Protein product: CASSSDGTGVYEQYF. The chain recombines TRBV27 with TRBJ2-7; 10 positions match TRBD1. V was pared by 4 bases and J by 4 bases, with 7 bases of the junction left unmatched. This CDR3 comprises 15 residues. The germline CDR1 and CDR2 sequences are MNHEY and SMNVEV (reference sequence).

The chain carries TRBV6-5 and TRBJ2-7; 15 positions agree with TRBD2. The CDR3 has 16 amino acids. V lost 4 bases to trimming and J lost 4 bases; unmatched junction nucleotides: 5. Germline V gene lookup returns CDR1 MNHEY and CDR2 SVGAGI. CDR3 protein: CASSSGLAGGPYEQYF. The CDR3 DNA reads TGTGCCAGCAGTTCCGGACTAGCGGGAGGGCCTTACGAGCAGTACTTC.